This paragraph covers one T cell receptor beta chain sequence. As yet, its antigen is unknown. Deletions cut 3 bases from V and 6 bases from J, with 11 bases between. CDR1 is SEHNR, CDR2 FQNEAQ, per germline (reference sequence). The CDR3 sequence is 13 residues long. Researchers took RNA transcripts and amplified the TCR beta CDR3 regions from them. First-round RT-PCR of the TCR CDR3 relied on the HTBI primer set. From the multiplex PCR reads, TCRdb called clonotypes with MiXCR, one entry per CDR3 protein. The sample lists around 620,000 distinct CDR3 sequences, about a sixth occurring once. Orbital computed tomography, thyroid ultrasound, serum thyroxine and TRAb, and clinical symptoms together informed the diagnoses. The data are from a study of T cells in Graves' hyperthyroidism and ophthalmopathy. Study results and limitations: A model of 13 V-J features distinguished ophthalmopathy from stable hyperthyroidism.

The rearrangement joins TRBV7-9 to TRBJ1-1; perhaps TRBD1 as D (5 bases). This sequence originates from a woman between 25 and 40 years old with Graves' hyperthyroidism. The sequencing sample was made of blood. The CDR3 sequence is CASSFGQGAEAFF. The CDR3 nucleotides are TGTGCCAGCAGCTTCGGTCAGGGAGCTGAAGCTTTCTTT.